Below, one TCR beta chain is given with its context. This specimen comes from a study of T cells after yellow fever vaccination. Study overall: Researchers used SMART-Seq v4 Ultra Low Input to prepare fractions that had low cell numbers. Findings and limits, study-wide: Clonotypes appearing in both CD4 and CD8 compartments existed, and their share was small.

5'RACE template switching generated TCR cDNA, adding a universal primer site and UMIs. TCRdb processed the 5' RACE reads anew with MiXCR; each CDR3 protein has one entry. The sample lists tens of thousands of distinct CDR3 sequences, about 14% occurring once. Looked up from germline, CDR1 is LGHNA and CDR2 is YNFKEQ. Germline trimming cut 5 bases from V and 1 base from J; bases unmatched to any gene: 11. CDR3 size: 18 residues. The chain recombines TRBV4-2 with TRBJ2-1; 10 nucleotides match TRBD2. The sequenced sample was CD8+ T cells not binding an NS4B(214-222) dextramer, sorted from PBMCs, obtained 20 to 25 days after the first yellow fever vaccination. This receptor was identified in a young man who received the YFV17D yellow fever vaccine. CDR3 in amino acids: CASSASGGAHRSYNEQFF. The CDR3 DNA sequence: TGTGCCAGCAGCGCCAGCGGGGGGGCTCATCGATCCTACAATGAGCAGTTCTTC.